What follows are 26 T cell receptor beta chains derived from one specimen sequenced in a study of T cells of healthy individuals. TCRdb re-called the 5' RACE reads with MiXCR, one entry per CDR3 protein. Of about 57,000 distinct CDR3 sequences listed, around 15% are singletons. The receptors stem from a human donor in good health.

This clonotype was counted ten times or more. The chain has TRBV15 and TRBJ2-2; D is possibly TRBD1 (6 bases). Trimming left V 3 bases short and J 3 bases short, with 11 bases between. CDR1 and CDR2 (germline): LNHNV, YYDKDF (reference sequence). This CDR3 region has 15 residues. The CDR3 protein is CATSRKQGYTGELFF. CDR3 DNA sequence: TGTGCCACCAGCAGGAAACAGGGATACACCGGGGAGCTGTTTTTT. The full variable domain, rest sourced from reference TRBV15 and TRBJ2-2, is DAMVIQNPRYQVTQFGKPVTLSCSQTLNHNVMYWYQQKSSQAPKLLFHYYDKDFNNEADTPDNFQSRRPNTSFCFLDIRSPGLGDTAMYLCATSRKQGYTGELFFGEGSRLTVL.

This clonotype was seen ten or more times. The V and J genes are TRBV7-9 and TRBJ1-3; no definite D call. The CDR3 covers 17 residues. V lost 3 bases and J lost 0, with 15 bases in between. The germline V gene encodes CDR1 SEHNR and CDR2 FQNEAQ (reference sequence). CDR3: CASSLGRRNLSGNTIYF. The CDR3 DNA sequence: TGTGCCAGCAGCTTGGGTCGACGTAACCTCTCTGGAAACACCATATATTTT.

This sequence joins TRBV7-2 and TRBJ2-3; no reliable D call. Trimming pared 5 bases from V and 5 bases from J, leaving 17 bases between. This CDR3 has 15 residues. Germline values: CDR1 SGHTA, CDR2 FQGNSA. The CDR3, as DNA: TGTGCCAGCAGCAGCCGGCGTGACCATGGAGATACGCAGTATTTT. Encoded protein: CASSSRRDHGDTQYF.

The J gene is TRBJ2-6, the V gene TRBV20-1, with D perhaps matching TRBD1 (6 bases). The ends were cut back, 3 bases at V and 0 bases at J, with 12 bases in the middle. CDR1 is DFQATT, CDR2 SNEGSKA, per germline (reference sequence). CDR3 length equals 16 residues. The DNA for the CDR3 is TGCAGTGCTAGCACACAGGGCGGCTCTGGGGCCAACGTCCTGACTTTC. It encodes CSASTQGGSGANVLTF.

CDR3 bases: TGTGCCAGCAGCAAAAGACAGGGGGCGAGTGACACCGGGGAGCTGTTTTTT. As protein: CASSKRQGASDTGELFF. The chain recombines TRBV4-2 with TRBJ2-2; 10 bases match TRBD1. CDR1 and CDR2 (germline): LGHNA, YNFKEQ. The CDR3 covers 17 residues. Trimming took 5 bases from V and 3 from J; bases not matched to a gene: 9.

The chain uses TRBV18 and TRBJ2-1; 9 bases match TRBD2. This CDR3 has 16 residues. Germline V gene data show CDR1 as KGHSH and CDR2 as LQKENI. The trim removed 0 bases at V and 5 bases at J, leaving 5 bases unmatched. The CDR3 coding sequence is TGTGCCAGCTCACCACCACGGCTAGCGGGGAACAATGAGCAGTTCTTC. This translates into CASSPPRLAGNNEQFF.

The chain uses TRBV7-2 and TRBJ2-7; D is unclear. The CDR3 consists of 13 residues. Trimming removed 1 base at V and 5 bases at J, with 9 bases between. The germline gives CDR1 SGHTA, CDR2 FQGNSA. This chain's CDR3 is CASSLVYSDEQYF. Written as DNA, the CDR3 is TGTGCCAGCAGCTTAGTCTATAGTGACGAGCAGTACTTC.

In its sample, this clonotype was seen many times. The V call is TRBV7-2, the J call TRBJ2-1; D might be TRBD2 (5 bases). With 2 bases removed from V and 2 bases from J, the gap between germline ends came to 10 bases. Germline V gene data show CDR1 as SGHTA and CDR2 as FQGNSA. This CDR3 region has 15 residues. CDR3 amino acids: CASSLKRPPYNEQFF. In DNA form, the CDR3 reads TGTGCCAGCAGCTTAAAGCGGCCACCCTACAATGAGCAGTTCTTC.

The rearrangement joins TRBV2 to TRBJ2-1; TRBD1 matches 7 bases. Germline V gene lookup returns CDR1 SNHLY and CDR2 FYNNEI. The CDR3 has 15 residues. Unmatched junction bases numbered 14, after V lost 10 bases and J lost 5 bases. Written as DNA, the CDR3 is TGTGCCACCAATCCCCCCGACAGGGTTAACAATGAGCAGTTCTTC. Protein: CATNPPDRVNNEQFF.

Only a few counts were recorded for this clonotype. The V call is TRBV2, the J call TRBJ2-5; 9 bases fit TRBD1. The CDR3 extends over 16 amino acids. Germline trimming cut 7 bases from V and 5 bases from J; bases unmatched to any gene: 14. Germline CDR1 SNHLY, CDR2 FYNNEI. CDR3 DNA sequence: TGTGCCAGCACTTTCGGCCGGACAGGGGCAGGCGAGACCCAGTACTTC. Its translation is CASTFGRTGAGETQYF. Supplemented by reference TRBV2 and TRBJ2-5, the full variable domain reads EPEVTQTPSHQVTQMGQEVILRCVPISNHLYFYWYRQILGQKVEFLVSFYNNEISEKSEIFDDQFSVERPDGSNFTLKIRSTKLEDSAMYFCASTFGRTGAGETQYFGPGTRLLVL.

The J gene is TRBJ2-3, the V gene TRBV12-3 or TRBV12-4; D not certain. The CDR3 consists of 13 residues. The ends were cut back, 1 base at V and 0 bases at J, with 2 bases in the middle. The CDR3 DNA follows: TGTGCCAGCAGTTTAGGGAGCACAGATACGCAGTATTTT. It encodes CASSLGSTDTQYF.

Only a few counts were recorded for this clonotype. The rearrangement links TRBV29-1 to TRBJ2-1; weak D call: TRBD2 (6 bases). This CDR3 is built from 15 residues. With 1 base removed from V and 0 bases from J, the gap between germline ends came to 10 bases. The germline gives CDR1 SQVTM, CDR2 ANQGSEA. DNA of the CDR3: TGCAGCGTTGAAGTTCTAGCGCGCTCCTACAATGAGCAGTTCTTC. Amino acids: CSVEVLARSYNEQFF.

This clonotype was seen only once. The V and J genes are TRBV6-5 and TRBJ2-6; D uncertain. V gave up 6 bases and J gave up 1 base, with 16 bases separating them. There are 17 residues in the CDR3. Per germline, CDR1 MNHEY and CDR2 SVGAGI. The DNA for the CDR3 is TGTGCCAGCAGGCCCTACGGTGTAAGGTCTGGGGCCAACGTCCTGACTTTC. The encoded protein is CASRPYGVRSGANVLTF.

The sample holds a few counts of this clonotype. This chain links TRBV28 with TRBJ1-1, with D possibly being TRBD1 (6 bases). This CDR3 comprises 14 residues. The germline gives CDR1 MDHEN, CDR2 SYDVKM. Trimming shortened V by 4 bases and J by 1 base, and 10 bases separated the two germline ends. CDR3 amino acids: CASSSGQSNTEAFF. CDR3 in DNA: TGTGCCAGCAGTTCGGGACAATCGAACACTGAAGCTTTCTTT.

The chain carries TRBV20-1 and TRBJ2-7; D is tentatively TRBD1 or TRBD2 (7 bases each). Germline V CDR1 and CDR2: DFQATT, SNEGSKA (reference sequence). Trimming took 2 bases from V and 6 from J, leaving 14 bases between them. The CDR3 has 13 amino acids. Here the CDR3 reads CSARTQGGSEQYF. As DNA, the CDR3 is TGCAGTGCTAGAACCCAGGGGGGGTCCGAGCAGTACTTC.

Many counts were recorded for this clonotype. The CDR3 loop reads CASSPMTSFYEQYF. The CDR3 DNA follows: TGTGCCAGCAGCCCCATGACTAGCTTCTACGAGCAGTACTTC. The chain is built from TRBV7-2 and TRBJ2-7, with TRBD2 matching 7 bases. This CDR3 region has 14 residues. The germline V gene has CDR1 SGHTA and CDR2 FQGNSA. With V trimmed by 5 bases and J by 3 bases, 7 bases remained unmatched.

This clonotype showed up many times. The genes are TRBV20-1 and TRBJ2-1; 11 positions match TRBD2. V gave up 3 bases and J gave up 4 bases; unmatched junction bases: 11. CDR1 and CDR2 (germline): DFQATT, SNEGSKA (reference sequence). CDR3 length: 17 residues. The CDR3 spells CSASFPSGRILYNEQFF. CDR3 sequence (DNA): TGCAGTGCTAGTTTTCCTAGCGGGAGGATTTTGTACAATGAGCAGTTCTTC.

In its sample, this clonotype was seen a few times. The V call is TRBV5-1, the J call TRBJ2-3; D gene uncertain. The CDR3 has 17 residues. V shed 1 base and J shed 6 bases, with 21 bases lying between them. The germline CDR1 and CDR2 sequences are SGHRS and YFSETQ. This chain's CDR3 is CASSLNSPQHLSDTQYF. The CDR3 nucleotides are TGCGCCAGCAGCTTGAACAGCCCCCAACATTTGTCCGATACGCAGTATTTT.

This clonotype was seen only a few times. This chain joins TRBV20-1 and TRBJ2-1, with a tentative D call TRBD1 (5 bases). The CDR3 totals 16 residues. Germline-derived CDR1 and CDR2 are DFQATT and SNEGSKA (reference sequence). The germline V and J ends were trimmed by 6 bases and 2 bases, with 20 bases remaining between them. Here the CDR3 DNA reads TGCAGTGCCCCACAGAACCAGGGAACCCCCTACAATGAGCAGTTCTTC. It is translated as CSAPQNQGTPYNEQFF.

This clonotype was seen many times. The chain joins TRBV27 to TRBJ1-2; D is unresolved. V was cut by 6 bases and J by 5 bases, with 16 bases left in between. This CDR3 is built from 14 residues. CDR1 MNHEY and CDR2 SMNVEV come from the germline V gene (reference sequence). Here the CDR3 DNA reads TGTGCCAGCAGCGGTGCGAGTCAGCAGTATGGCTACACCTTC. Translating it yields CASSGASQQYGYTF.

The J gene is TRBJ2-2, the V gene TRBV6-6; 8 bases are shared with TRBD1. This CDR3 has 14 amino acids. The junction had 5 bases not matched to a gene; V was cut back by 6 bases and J by 5 bases. CDR1 MNHNY and CDR2 SVGAGI come from the germline V gene (reference sequence). CDR3 protein: CASRGRGQTGELFF. DNA for the CDR3: TGTGCCAGCAGGGGCAGGGGGCAAACCGGGGAGCTGTTTTTT.

This clonotype has just a few counts. The rearrangement uses TRBV4-1 and TRBJ2-7; perhaps D is TRBD1 or TRBD2 (5 bases each). The CDR3 totals 14 residues. Between the trimmed V and J ends, which lost 3 bases and 2 bases, there was a span of 11 bases. CDR1 is MGHRA and CDR2 is YSYEKL in the germline V gene. The CDR3 DNA reads TGCGCCAGCAGCCACCCGGGACCCGCCTACGAGCAGTACTTC. Encoded protein: CASSHPGPAYEQYF.

This rearrangement joins TRBV18 to TRBJ2-3, with D hard to call. The CDR3 loop spans 12 amino acids. V lost 8 bases and J 2 bases, leaving 8 bases between the germline ends. From germline, CDR1 is KGHSH and CDR2 LQKENI. CDR3 in amino acids: CASRVYTDTQYF. As DNA, the CDR3 is TGTGCCAGCAGGGTCTACACAGATACGCAGTATTTT.

This clonotype appeared many times. V usage is TRBV18 and J usage is TRBJ1-3; perhaps TRBD1 as D (5 bases). The ends were cut back, 6 bases at V and 1 base at J, with 10 bases in the middle. CDR3 size: 14 residues. Germline V gene lookup returns CDR1 KGHSH and CDR2 LQKENI. The CDR3 region has the DNA TGTGCCAGCTCCCTGGGGGAATCTGGAAACACCATATATTTT. The encoded protein is CASSLGESGNTIYF.

The chain joins TRBV28 to TRBJ2-3; no clear D gene. V lost 7 bases to trimming and J lost 4 bases, with 18 bases between them. The CDR3 totals 15 residues. Germline V lookup: CDR1 MDHEN, CDR2 SYDVKM. The CDR3 nucleotides read TGTGCCAGCAAACCCGGCCCAAGGTTACCAGATACGCAGTATTTT. This gives the protein CASKPGPRLPDTQYF.

V gene TRBV6-2 or TRBV6-3 combines with J gene TRBJ2-5, with TRBD2 as a possible D gene (6 bases). Germline CDR1 MNHEY, CDR2 SVGEGT. V dropped 2 bases and J dropped 5 bases, with 12 bases sitting between them. This CDR3 is 14 amino acids long. For the CDR3, the DNA is TGTGCCAGCAGTTACCCCACTAGCCCTGAGACCCAGTACTTC. Translated, it gives CASSYPTSPETQYF.